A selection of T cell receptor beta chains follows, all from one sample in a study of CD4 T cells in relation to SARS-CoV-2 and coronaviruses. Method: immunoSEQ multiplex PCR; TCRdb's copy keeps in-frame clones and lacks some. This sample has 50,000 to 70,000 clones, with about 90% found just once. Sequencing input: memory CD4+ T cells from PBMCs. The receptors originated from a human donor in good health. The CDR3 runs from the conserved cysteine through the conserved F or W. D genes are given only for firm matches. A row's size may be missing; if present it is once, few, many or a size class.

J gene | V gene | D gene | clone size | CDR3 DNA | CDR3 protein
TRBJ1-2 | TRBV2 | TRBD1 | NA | TGTGCCAGCAGTGAAGTTCGGGACAGTTCTCTCTATGGCTACACCTTC | CASSEVRDSSLYGYTF
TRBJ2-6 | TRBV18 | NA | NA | TGTGCCAGCTCACCAGGAGCGGGTCCCAACGTCCTGACTTTC | CASSPGAGPNVLTF
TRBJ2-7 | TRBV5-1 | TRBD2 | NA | TGCGCCAGCAGCTTGGGGGGGACTAGCGTATACGAGCAGTACTTC | CASSLGGTSVYEQYF
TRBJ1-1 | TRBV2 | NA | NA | TGTGCCAGTCTCTGGGGGGGTTTGAACACTGAAGCTTTCTTT | CASLWGGLNTEAFF
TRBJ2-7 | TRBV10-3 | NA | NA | TGTGCCATCAGTGAGACAACCTCCTACGAGCAGTACTTC | CAISETTSYEQYF
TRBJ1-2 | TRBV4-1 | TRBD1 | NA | TGCGCCAGCAGCCAACTCGGGACAGGAGAACACTATGGCTACACCTTC | CASSQLGTGEHYGYTF
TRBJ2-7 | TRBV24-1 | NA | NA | TGTGCCACCAGTGAGGGGGGCCGCTCCTACGAGCAGTACTTC | CATSEGGRSYEQYF
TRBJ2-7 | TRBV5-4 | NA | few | TGTGCCAGCAGCAGATCCACTACGTCCTACGAGCAGTACTTC | CASSRSTTSYEQYF
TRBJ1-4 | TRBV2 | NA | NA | TGTGCCAGCAGGGGAGGGCCCAATGAAAAACTGTTTTTT | CASRGGPNEKLFF
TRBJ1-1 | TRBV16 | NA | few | TGTGCCAGCAGCCAGTACCGGGAGAACACTGAAGCTTTCTTT | CASSQYRENTEAFF
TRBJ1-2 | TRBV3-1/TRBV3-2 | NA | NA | TGTGCCAGCAGCCAAGAGGTCAGGGCCAGGGTTGCTGGCTACACCTTC | CASSQEVRARVAGYTF
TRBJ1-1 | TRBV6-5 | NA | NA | TGTGCCAGCAGTTCCGCCTGGGGTTCGAACACTGAAGCTTTCTTT | CASSSAWGSNTEAFF
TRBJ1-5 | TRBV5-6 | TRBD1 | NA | TGTGCCAGCAGCTTGGCAGGGGGCCATCAGCCCCAGCATTTT | CASSLAGGHQPQHF
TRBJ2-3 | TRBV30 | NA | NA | TGTGCCTGGAGTGTACATCAGGGGAGCACAGATACGCAGTATTTT | CAWSVHQGSTDTQYF
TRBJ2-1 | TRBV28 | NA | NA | TGTGCCAGCAGTTTAGGGGCGGAGGGGGGCAATGAGCAGTTCTTC | CASSLGAEGGNEQFF
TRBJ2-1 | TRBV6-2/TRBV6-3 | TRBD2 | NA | TGTGCCAGCAGTTACTCGACTGGCGGGGGGTCAAGCTCCTACAATGAGCAGTTCTTC | CASSYSTGGGSSSYNEQFF
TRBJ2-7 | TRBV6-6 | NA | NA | TGTGCCAGCAGAACCAATTTAGGCCTTTCCTACGAGCAGTACTTC | CASRTNLGLSYEQYF
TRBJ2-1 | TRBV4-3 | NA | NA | TGCGCCAGCAGCCAAGATACCCGGGGAGGCTACAATGAGCAGTTCTTC | CASSQDTRGGYNEQFF
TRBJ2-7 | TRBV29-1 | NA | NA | TGCAGCGTTGTCGTGGCCTACGAGCAGTACTTC | CSVVVAYEQYF
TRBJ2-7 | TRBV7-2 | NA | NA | TGTGCCAGCAGCTTAGACAGGGTGGCCTACGAGCAGTACTTC | CASSLDRVAYEQYF
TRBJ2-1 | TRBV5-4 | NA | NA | TGTGCCAGCAGCTTGGGGGGTTATAGAGATGAGCAGTTCTTC | CASSLGGYRDEQFF
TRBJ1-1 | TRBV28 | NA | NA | TGTGCCAGCAGCTCTCAAAAAAACCCCGGGATGGAAGCTTTCTTT | CASSSQKNPGMEAFF
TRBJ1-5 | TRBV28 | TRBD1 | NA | TGTGCCAGCAGTGCCGGGACAGGGGGGCGTTATCAGCCCCAGCATTTT | CASSAGTGGRYQPQHF
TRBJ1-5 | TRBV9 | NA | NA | TGTGCCAGCAGCGTAGATGGGAGGGCAGGGTCAAATCAGCCCCAGCATTTT | CASSVDGRAGSNQPQHF
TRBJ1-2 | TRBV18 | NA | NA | TGTGCCAGCTCCCCACAGGGAGACTATGGCTACACCTTC | CASSPQGDYGYTF
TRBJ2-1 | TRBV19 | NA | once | TGTGCCAGTAGTCACGGGAGGGGGCCGGACAATGAGCAGTTCTTC | CASSHGRGPDNEQFF
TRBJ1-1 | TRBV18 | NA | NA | TGTGCCAGCTCACCACCGGGGAACACTGAAGCTTTCTTT | CASSPPGNTEAFF
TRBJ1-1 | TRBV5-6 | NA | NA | TGTGCCAGCAGCGGGTTGACCGAACGGGGCACTGAAGCTTTCTTT | CASSGLTERGTEAFF
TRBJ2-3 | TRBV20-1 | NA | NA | TGCAGTGCGACCGGCCGCGATACGCAGTATTTT | CSATGRDTQYF
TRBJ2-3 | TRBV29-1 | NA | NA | TGCAGCGTAATTCCCGACGCGAATACGCAGTATTTT | CSVIPDANTQYF